The subject of this entry is one T cell receptor beta chain. Its antigen remains unidentified. Base qualities were left out, and no much larger clone turns up one base away. The donors were healthy, HIV-negative adults with no recently reported acute infections or vaccinations. Every donor was a Caucasian adult living in Nashville, Tennessee, USA. CD4+ T cells were enriched through magnetic negative selection, after which naive cells were positively selected on CD45RA and the remaining negative fraction served as the memory subset. After blood collection by leukapheresis, PBMCs were isolated using Ficoll-Histopaque density gradient centrifugation and then cryopreserved in the vapor phase of liquid nitrogen. Purity and quantity of every magnetically sorted T cell population were checked by analytical flow cytometry. Genomic DNA was isolated from every sorted fraction and measured by UV absorbance on a Nanodrop 2000c.

From the cysteine through the phenylalanine, the CDR3 covers 18 amino acids. The entry retains the CDR3 DNA only, 54 bases that are in frame from base 1. The junction shows trimming of 1 base on V and 0 bases on J, plus 18 bases between the germline ends. CDR1 and CDR2, per the germline V gene, are LGHNA and YNFKEQ. These data are taken from a study of shared clonotypes between healthy human individuals (dated by TCRdb to 2018 to 2020). Regarding the complete study: The cohort comprised two women and three men aged 18 to 49 years. To increase sequencing depth and limit assay-specific biases, TCR repertoire library preparation and sequencing were carried out by different laboratories using diverse techniques. Between about 0.8 and 9.5 billion PBMCs per donor were obtained by leukapheresis. For each donor, three plates each were used for CD4 naive and CD4 memory, two plates were used for CD8 naive, and one plate was used for CD8 memory. The study deeply sequenced blood TCR repertoires of five healthy adults to estimate repertoire size and the extent of clonotype sharing between individuals. General conclusions and limits of the study: Even with the large sequencing depth, rarefaction of the sorted-subset datasets indicated that sequencing was incomplete. Sampling was restricted to blood, and TCR repertoires in tissue are likely to differ from TCR repertoires in blood. Based on pairwise subsampling, the degree of clonotype sharing among donors was expected to be affected by sequencing depth. Clonotypes shared by all four sorted-subset donors showed higher generation probabilities than non-shared clonotypes. About 5% of naive CD4, around 3.6% of naive CD8, about 2.4% of memory CD4, and around 0.4% of memory CD8 clonotypes were shared across a few donors. Larger estimated clonotype richness was generally found for naive subsets than for memory subsets. Because the study included only a small number of donors, the genetic and exposure-history diversity represented was limited.

Using the deep immunoSEQ assay, TCR CDR3 regions were amplified from genomic DNA by multiplex PCR. Genomic DNA extracted from each cell subset was distributed evenly over all wells of several immunoSEQ 96-well plates, and each plate served as one replicate. For sorted subsets, around 0.2 ug genomic DNA, equal to 30,000 or so T cell genomes, was loaded into each replicate PCR. Purified libraries were quantified with a Qubit 3.0 fluorometer, sized on a Bioanalyzer 2100, and re-quantified with the KAPA Library Quantification kit. Every immunoSEQ 96-well plate was sequenced on a dedicated single-read 150-cycle Illumina NextSeq 550 flow cell. As for the original processing: Because the immunoSEQ output held only junctional sequences and lacked quality scores, the filtering could not match the filtering applied to full-length reads. Sequences were annotated with PyIR, a Python wrapper for IgBLAST v1.9, and V/J genes and CDR3 were assigned using IMGT germline references. Reads were removed for weak V/J assignments (E-value above 1e-6), missing CDR3, stop codons, out-of-frame junctions, or ambiguous translated residues. V3J clonotypes were defined as sequences sharing an identical inferred V gene, J gene, and CDR3 amino acid sequence. To compute the percentage overlap between repertoires, the number of shared unique clonotypes was divided by the size of the smaller repertoire. Richness of each repertoire was evaluated using RTK rarefaction, the Chao1 estimator, and Recon v2.1 estimates of unobserved clonotypes. OLGA was used to compute generation probabilities for all TCRbeta clonotypes that the gDNA method yielded from a handful of donors. Drawn from immuneACCESS, this table holds only the in-frame rearrangements with V and J called that TCRdb kept. Clones are partly lost; checked studies trace under half to an unresolved V gene and leave the rest unexplained. The V and J calls and clone size are taken from that table; D and trimming were inferred from the DNA. The sample contains 2,500,000 or so clones, 93% of them found a single time. The leading ten clones occupy around 0.4% of the sample.

The chain is assembled from TRBV4-2 and TRBJ1-1, and perhaps TRBD1 as D gene, on 5 matching bases. This receptor was taken from a man younger than 35 in good health. Some clones in this sample may be carry-over from other donors' samples. Sequencing was carried out using naive CD4+ T cells from PBMCs. In light of the paper, this sample's cell subset or site label describes: CD45RA+ positively selected. The CDR3 loop reads CASSQGPRGSRLNTEAFF. The nucleotides read TGTGCCAGCAGCCAAGGTCCCCGGGGCTCCCGTTTGAACACTGAAGCTTTCTTT.